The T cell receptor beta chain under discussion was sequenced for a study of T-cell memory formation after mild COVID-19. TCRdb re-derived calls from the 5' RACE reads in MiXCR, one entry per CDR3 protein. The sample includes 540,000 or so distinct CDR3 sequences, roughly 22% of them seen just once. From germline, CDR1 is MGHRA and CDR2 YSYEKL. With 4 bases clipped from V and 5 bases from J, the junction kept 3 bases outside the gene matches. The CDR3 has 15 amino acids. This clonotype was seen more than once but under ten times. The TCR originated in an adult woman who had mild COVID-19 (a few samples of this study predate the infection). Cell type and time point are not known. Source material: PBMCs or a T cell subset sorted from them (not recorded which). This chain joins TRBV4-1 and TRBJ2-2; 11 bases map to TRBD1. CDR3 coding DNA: TGCGCCAGCAGCCGAGGACAGGGGGCAACCGGGGAGCTGTTTTTT. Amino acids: CASSRGQGATGELFF.